The sequence of this T cell receptor (beta chain) was determined in a study of T-cell memory formation after mild COVID-19. Study findings and constraints: A subset of responding clones appeared in pre-infection memory, suggesting cross-reactive memory joined.

Trimming shortened V by 6 bases and J by 7 bases, and 13 bases separated the two germline ends. The CDR3 is 12 residues long. CDR1 is DFQATT, CDR2 SNEGSKA, per germline (reference sequence). Using its own MiXCR run on the 5' RACE reads, TCRdb lists one record per CDR3 protein. The sample has 300,000 to 400,000 distinct CDR3 sequences; 14% are singletons. To note about this clonotype: What it binds is not known.

The sample consisted of PBMCs or a T cell subset sorted from them (not recorded which). The chain has TRBV20-1 and TRBJ1-5; tentatively, D is TRBD1 (5 bases). This TCR derives from a man younger than 35 who had mild COVID-19 (a few samples of this study predate the infection). Cell type and time point are not known. CDR3 in DNA: TGCAGTGCCCAGGGTCGGGGGCAGCCCCAGCATTTT. Its protein product is CSAQGRGQPQHF.